Each of the 32 T cell receptor beta chains below was sequenced from the same sample in a study of T cell changes during pregnancy in multiple sclerosis. Some clones are missing from TCRdb's copy, which holds only in-frame ones; the method was immunoSEQ multiplex PCR. The sample lists some 50,000 clones, around 90% seen once, with about 2.6% in the top ten. Sequenced here: CD8+ T cells from peripheral blood mononuclear cells, sampled in the second trimester of pregnancy. These receptors came from a female donor with multiple sclerosis, enrolled in a pregnancy study.

This chain links TRBV27 with TRBJ1-5; a possible D gene is TRBD1 (5 bases). Between the trimmed V and J ends, which lost 6 bases and 7 bases, there was a span of 16 bases. Germline loops: CDR1 MNHEY, CDR2 SMNVEV (reference sequence). The CDR3 consists of 14 residues. DNA for the CDR3: TGTGCCAGCAGGTCCTCAGGGCTCGGACAGCCCCAGCATTTT. Residues: CASRSSGLGQPQHF.

This chain joins TRBV6-6 and TRBJ1-1, with 8 bases lining up with TRBD1. Germline trimming cut 6 bases from V and 11 bases from J; bases unmatched to any gene: 5. The length of the CDR3 is 11 residues. Germline V gene sequence: CDR1 MNHNY, CDR2 SVGAGI (reference sequence). CDR3 nucleotides: TGTGCCAGCAGACCTAACAGGGGGGCTTTCTTT. This gives the protein CASRPNRGAFF.

The gene calls are TRBV6-5 and TRBJ1-1, with D unresolved. The CDR3 covers 15 residues. Germline V gene data show CDR1 as MNHEY and CDR2 as SVGAGI. V was cut by 4 bases and J by 5 bases, with 17 bases left in between. Here the CDR3 DNA reads TGTGCCAGCAGTTTAGGGCACAGCGGTTGGACTGAAGCTTTCTTT. Its protein is CASSLGHSGWTEAFF.

DNA for the CDR3: TGTGCCAGCAGTTTATTCCTAGGATCTGGAAACACCATATATTTT. Amino acids: CASSLFLGSGNTIYF. The chain has TRBV27 and TRBJ1-3; D gene unclear. CDR3 length equals 15 residues. Germline values: CDR1 MNHEY, CDR2 SMNVEV (reference sequence). With 1 base removed from V and 1 base from J, the gap between germline ends came to 8 bases.

This rearrangement joins TRBV10-2 to TRBJ1-1; D is unclear. CDR3 length: 14 amino acids. Germline V CDR1 and CDR2: WSHSY, SAAADI. V was shortened by 3 bases and J by 3 bases, with 11 bases between the two germline ends. This CDR3 is CASSDSGWHTEAFF. The CDR3 DNA sequence: TGCGCCAGCAGTGACTCGGGGTGGCACACTGAAGCTTTCTTT.

The rearrangement links TRBV29-1 to TRBJ1-2, with D perhaps TRBD1 (5 bases). CDR1 is SQVTM, CDR2 ANQGSEA, per germline. V lost 5 bases to trimming and J lost 6 bases, with 10 bases between them. The CDR3 sequence is 11 residues long. The CDR3 here is CSVPGFDGYTF. The CDR3 coding sequence is TGCAGCGTTCCAGGGTTCGATGGCTACACCTTC.

V and J are TRBV6-4 and TRBJ2-1; D is ambiguous. Germline V gives CDR1 MRHNA, CDR2 SNTAGT. Trimming shortened V by 2 bases and J by 3 bases, and 8 bases separated the two germline ends. The CDR3 totals 14 residues. The CDR3 sequence is CASSDGLYYNEQFF. The DNA for the CDR3 is TGTGCCAGCAGTGACGGGCTGTACTACAATGAGCAGTTCTTC.

The chain joins TRBV4-3 to TRBJ1-1, with D possibly TRBD1 on 5 matching bases. With 1 base removed from V and 1 base from J, the gap between germline ends came to 10 bases. The CDR3 spans 15 residues. Germline V gene data show CDR1 as LGHNA and CDR2 as YSLEER. The CDR3 region has the DNA TGCGCCAGCAGCCAAGGCAGGGCTGGGAACACTGAAGCTTTCTTT. It specifies CASSQGRAGNTEAFF.

The chain employs TRBV15 and TRBJ1-1, with D possibly matching TRBD1 (5 bases). V was pared by 5 bases and J by 1 base, with 11 bases between. CDR3 size: 14 residues. The germline gives CDR1 LNHNV, CDR2 YYDKDF (reference sequence). The CDR3 loop reads CATSERQRNTEAFF. DNA of the CDR3: TGTGCCACCAGCGAGCGACAGCGGAACACTGAAGCTTTCTTT. The full variable domain, rest sourced from reference TRBV15 and TRBJ1-1, is DAMVIQNPRYQVTQFGKPVTLSCSQTLNHNVMYWYQQKSSQAPKLLFHYYDKDFNNEADTPDNFQSRRPNTSFCFLDIRSPGLGDTAMYLCATSERQRNTEAFFGQGTRLTVV.

The chain has TRBV27 and TRBJ2-3; D is ambiguous. V was shortened by 4 bases and J by 1 base, with 3 bases between the two germline ends. The CDR3 totals 12 residues. Germline CDR1 is MNHEY and CDR2 is SMNVEV (reference sequence). CDR3 bases: TGTGCCAGCAGTTCCGGCACAGATACGCAGTATTTT. Translating it yields CASSSGTDTQYF.

The chain is built from TRBV10-3 and TRBJ2-3; TRBD2 might be the D (6 bases). V was clipped by 5 bases and J by 3 bases, with 12 bases between them. The CDR3 loop spans 14 amino acids. CDR1 ENHRY and CDR2 SYGVKD come from the germline V gene. The CDR3 protein is CAISSGTVTDTQYF. CDR3 bases: TGTGCCATCAGTTCCGGGACTGTTACAGATACGCAGTATTTT.

The V and J genes are TRBV27 and TRBJ1-2, with 7 positions matching TRBD1. The CDR3 spans 14 residues. Germline V gene data show CDR1 as MNHEY and CDR2 as SMNVEV (reference sequence). V was pared by 6 bases and J by 7 bases, with 11 bases of the junction left unmatched. CDR3 coding DNA: TGTGCCAGCAGCCCGGGAGGGGGCGTATCTGGCTACACCTTC. Protein product: CASSPGGGVSGYTF.

This sequence joins TRBV4-1 and TRBJ1-2; 8 bases agree with TRBD1. V trimming: 0 bases; J trimming: 4 bases; junction bases outside the gene matches: 4. The germline V gene encodes CDR1 MGHRA and CDR2 YSYEKL. This CDR3 region has 15 residues. The CDR3 bases are TGCGCCAGCAGCCAAGATACAGGGGGGCCCTATGGCTACACCTTC. This encodes CASSQDTGGPYGYTF.

The table lists this clone with a count of one. The V gene is TRBV27, the J gene TRBJ2-6, with 8 positions matching TRBD1. The CDR3 sequence is 16 residues long. V lost 5 bases and J lost 0; bases outside the gene matches: 3. CDR1 and CDR2 (germline): MNHEY, SMNVEV (reference sequence). CDR3 residues: CASSGQGFSGANVLTF. The CDR3 DNA follows: TGTGCCAGCAGTGGACAGGGTTTCTCTGGGGCCAACGTCCTGACTTTC. Full variable domain (outside the CDR3, taken from reference TRBV27 and TRBJ2-6): EAQVTQNPRYLITVTGKKLTVTCSQNMNHEYMSWYRQDPGLGLRQIYYSMNVEVTDKGDVPEGYKVSRKEKRNFPLILESPSPNQTSLYFCASSGQGFSGANVLTFGAGSRLTVL.

This chain uses TRBV11-2 with TRBJ1-2; TRBD1 matches at 12 bases. With 5 bases clipped from V and 4 bases from J, the junction kept 11 bases outside the gene matches. Germline V CDR1 and CDR2: SGHAT, FQNNGV. The CDR3 has 17 residues. DNA of the CDR3: TGTGCCAGCAGCGGTCGCCGGGACAGGGGGCAGAGCTATGGCTACACCTTC. It is translated as CASSGRRDRGQSYGYTF.

This chain uses TRBV4-3 with TRBJ2-2; a weak D match, TRBD1 (6 bases). CDR3 length equals 13 residues. The V end was cut by 2 bases, the J end by 6 bases, with 7 bases between. Germline CDR1 and CDR2: LGHNA and YSLEER. The CDR3 loop reads CASSQTGSGELFF. As DNA, the CDR3 is TGCGCCAGCAGCCAAACAGGGTCCGGGGAGCTGTTTTTT.

V usage is TRBV30 and J usage is TRBJ1-2; D is perhaps TRBD1 (5 bases). V dropped 1 base and J dropped 5 bases, with 14 bases sitting between them. The CDR3 runs to 14 residues. From germline, CDR1 is GTSNPN and CDR2 SVGIG (reference sequence). CDR3 amino acids: CAWSDRGGSYGYTF. The DNA for the CDR3 is TGTGCCTGGAGTGATCGGGGCGGGAGTTATGGCTACACCTTC.

The chain uses TRBV13 and TRBJ1-2; 7 bases map to TRBD1. V lost 0 bases to trimming and J lost 4 bases; unmatched junction nucleotides: 8. Germline V gives CDR1 PRHDT, CDR2 FYEKMQ (reference sequence). The CDR3 spans 16 residues. The CDR3 loop is CASSLGRGTDTYGYTF. In nucleotides, the CDR3 is TGTGCCAGCAGCTTAGGGAGGGGGACAGACACCTATGGCTACACCTTC.

The V gene is TRBV5-1, the J gene TRBJ2-3, with TRBD2 identical over 9 bases. The CDR3 totals 17 residues. Germline values: CDR1 SGHRS, CDR2 YFSETQ. The V and J ends lost 0 bases and 4 bases, in that order; junction bases with no gene match: 9. The CDR3 sequence is CASSLVPRGGAADTQYF. CDR3 coding DNA: TGCGCCAGCAGCTTGGTCCCCCGCGGGGGGGCAGCAGATACGCAGTATTTT.

In nucleotides, the CDR3 is TGTGCCAGCAGTGAATCTCACGGGGGACCCTACGAGCAGTACTTC. Translated, it gives CASSESHGGPYEQYF. The V call is TRBV6-1, the J call TRBJ2-5; possible D gene TRBD2, 6 bases. The DNA end lines up better with TRBJ2-7; the J call may be wrong. The CDR3 has 15 residues. Germline V gene lookup returns CDR1 MNHNS and CDR2 SASEGT.

The V call is TRBV7-2, the J call TRBJ2-1, with 7 nucleotides matching TRBD2. This CDR3 spans 14 amino acids. Looked up from germline, CDR1 is SGHTA and CDR2 is FQGNSA. V lost 5 bases and J lost 7; bases outside the gene matches: 8. Here the CDR3 DNA reads TGTGCCAGCAGCCGTCTGACTAGCCAGAATGAGCAGTTCTTC. It is translated as CASSRLTSQNEQFF.

This sequence joins TRBV16 and TRBJ2-7, with D maybe TRBD2 (8 bases). The CDR3 totals 16 residues. V was clipped by 2 bases and J by 1 base, with 15 bases between them. Germline CDR1 is KGHSY and CDR2 is FQNENV. This chain's CDR3 is CASSQPGGGPSYEQYF. The CDR3 coding sequence is TGTGCCAGCAGCCAACCGGGAGGGGGCCCGTCCTACGAGCAGTACTTC.

In its sample, this clone was seen once. The chain combines TRBV27 with TRBJ2-7; unclear D gene. The CDR3 is 13 amino acids. The germline CDR1 and CDR2 sequences are MNHEY and SMNVEV (reference sequence). V lost 3 bases to trimming and J lost 3 bases, with 9 bases between them. The CDR3 region has the DNA TGTGCCAGCAGTTTCGGCAGGTTCTACGAGCAGTACTTC. Translation: CASSFGRFYEQYF.

This clone was counted a single time. The rearrangement links TRBV19 to TRBJ2-3; 8 nucleotides align to TRBD2. Germline assignment: CDR1 LNHDA and CDR2 SQIVND (reference sequence). The CDR3 loop spans 17 amino acids. V lost 7 bases and J lost 2; bases outside the gene matches: 14. CDR3 amino acids: CASKGRGIAGPTDTQYF. DNA of the CDR3: TGTGCCAGTAAGGGCCGTGGGATAGCGGGACCCACAGATACGCAGTATTTT.

The chain couples TRBV19 to TRBJ1-1, with D maybe TRBD1 (5 bases). The germline gives CDR1 LNHDA, CDR2 SQIVND (reference sequence). CDR3 length: 15 amino acids. With 5 bases removed from V and 4 bases from J, the gap between germline ends came to 17 bases. In DNA, the CDR3 is TGTGCCAGTAGTGTCGGGGCGGGGGGAGGCACTGAAGCTTTCTTT. This encodes CASSVGAGGGTEAFF.

This clone showed up just a few times. This sequence joins TRBV4-1 and TRBJ2-5; 10 bases agree with TRBD2. The V gene's germline CDR1 is MGHRA and CDR2 YSYEKL. This CDR3 has 16 residues. V lost 0 bases and J lost 4; bases outside the gene matches: 5. The CDR3 nucleotides are TGCGCCAGCAGCCAAGATTGGCCTAGCGGGGGAGAGACCCAGTACTTC. It translates to CASSQDWPSGGETQYF.

The V gene is TRBV27, the J gene TRBJ1-5; 7 nucleotides line up with TRBD1. This CDR3 has 14 amino acids. Unmatched junction bases numbered 5, after V lost 5 bases and J lost 4 bases. Germline lookup yields CDR1 MNHEY and CDR2 SMNVEV (reference sequence). Here the CDR3 DNA reads TGTGCCAGCAGTCTGGGGACAGAGAATCAGCCCCAGCATTTT. Translated, it gives CASSLGTENQPQHF.

This chain joins TRBV11-2 and TRBJ1-1; weak D call: TRBD1 (5 bases). Trimming removed 1 base from V and 8 bases from J, with 8 bases in between. Germline-derived CDR1 and CDR2 are SGHAT and FQNNGV. The CDR3 is 12 residues long. The CDR3, as DNA: TGTGCCAGCAGCTTAGGGGGGGAGGAAGCTTTCTTT. Amino acids: CASSLGGEEAFF.

The rearrangement links TRBV6-5 to TRBJ2-1; possibly TRBD1 for D (5 bases). V shed 2 bases and J shed 2 bases, with 10 bases lying between them. The CDR3 totals 15 residues. The germline CDR1 and CDR2 sequences are MNHEY and SVGAGI. CDR3 in amino acids: CASSYEQEPYNEQFF. CDR3 sequence (DNA): TGTGCCAGCAGTTACGAACAGGAGCCCTACAATGAGCAGTTCTTC.

The V call is TRBV19, the J call TRBJ2-5, with D hard to call. This CDR3 region has 13 residues. V was trimmed by 6 bases and J by 1 base, leaving 9 bases between them. The germline CDR1 and CDR2 sequences are LNHDA and SQIVND (reference sequence). Here the CDR3 reads CASRPSSQETQYF. CDR3 nucleotide sequence: TGTGCCAGTAGGCCATCTAGCCAAGAGACCCAGTACTTC.

J is TRBJ1-5 and V is TRBV6-6, with a weak D call TRBD1 (5 bases). This CDR3 is 15 amino acids long. Trimming took off 7 bases at V and 0 bases at J, with 13 bases between the two ends. Germline lookup yields CDR1 MNHNY and CDR2 SVGAGI (reference sequence). The CDR3 protein is CASKLVQASNQPQHF. CDR3 coding DNA: TGTGCCAGCAAGTTGGTACAGGCTAGCAATCAGCCCCAGCATTTT.

A remark on this clone: Germline is not matched at one junction end, which may reflect a read error. As DNA, the CDR3 is TGTGCCAGCGGGGGCAACCAGCCCCAGCATTTT. Translated: CASGGNQPQHF. J is TRBJ1-5 and V is TRBV9; D might be TRBD1 (6 bases). The length of the CDR3 is 11 residues. Germline V CDR1 and CDR2: SGDLS, YYNGEE.